Presented here are 18 T cell receptor beta chains from one specimen sequenced in a study of OX40 agonist ivuxolimab in advanced cancers. Library construction relied on the immunoSEQ multiplex PCR assay. TCRdb obtained this table from immuneACCESS and retained in-frame rearrangements with V and J assigned. These tables miss some clones; where compared with another copy, unresolved V genes account for less than half of the shortfall, and the remainder is unexplained. The sample yields some 52,000 clones; about 93% were counted once. Of the sample, roughly a quarter is held by the ten largest clones. Sequencing was performed on CD4+ or CD8+ T cells sorted from blood, taken in a trial of the OX40 agonist ivuxolimab. These receptors all come from an adult with an advanced solid tumor such as melanoma, head and neck, liver or kidney cancer.

The rearrangement uses TRBV5-1 and TRBJ1-4, with TRBD1 matching 10 bases. The germline CDR1 and CDR2 sequences are SGHRS and YFSETQ. The CDR3 spans 18 residues. The V gene end was trimmed by 1 base and the J gene end by 4 bases; junction bases not matched to a gene: 10. The CDR3 region is CASSLLGQGILNNEKLFF. The CDR3 region has the DNA TGCGCCAGCAGCTTGTTGGGACAGGGGATACTAAATAATGAAAAACTGTTTTTT. The full variable domain, in which reference TRBV5-1 and TRBJ1-4 provide the parts outside the CDR3, is KAGVTQTPRYLIKTRGQQVTLSCSPISGHRSVSWYQQTPGQGLQFLFEYFSETQRNKGNFPGRFSGRQFSNSRSEMNVSTLELGDSALYLCASSLLGQGILNNEKLFFGSGTQLSVL.

V usage is TRBV4-3 and J usage is TRBJ2-2; TRBD1 or TRBD2 may be the D gene (6 bases each). Trimming shortened V by 4 bases and J by 9 bases, and 18 bases separated the two germline ends. Looked up from germline, CDR1 is LGHNA and CDR2 is YSLEER. This CDR3 has 15 residues. The CDR3 DNA sequence: TGCGCCAGCAGCCCTACTGGGGGGCTAGGAAGGGAGCTGTTTTTT. As protein: CASSPTGGLGRELFF.

This clone was seen a few times. This sample includes further DNA sequences coding for the same CDR3. The chain recombines TRBV19 with TRBJ1-5, with 9 bases aligning to TRBD1. The CDR3 extends over 14 amino acids. With 7 bases clipped from V and 3 bases from J, the junction kept 4 bases outside the gene matches. Germline assignment: CDR1 LNHDA and CDR2 SQIVND (reference sequence). The CDR3 loop reads CASMDRGYNQPQHF. CDR3 DNA sequence: TGTGCCAGTATGGACAGGGGCTACAATCAGCCCCAGCATTTT.

The chain links TRBV10-3 to TRBJ2-7, with TRBD2 identical over 7 bases. CDR1 and CDR2 from the germline V gene are ENHRY and SYGVKD. Losses at the gene ends were 7 bases for V and 5 bases for J; bases not matched to a gene: 8. The CDR3 totals 13 residues. This CDR3 is CAITPGGGNEQYF. The CDR3 DNA is TGTGCCATCACCCCTGGGGGAGGGAACGAGCAGTACTTC.

The rearrangement links TRBV27 to TRBJ1-2; D is ambiguous. This CDR3 has 13 amino acids. The germline V and J ends were trimmed by 0 bases and 4 bases, with 6 bases remaining between them. Looked up from germline, CDR1 is MNHEY and CDR2 is SMNVEV (reference sequence). The CDR3, as DNA: TGTGCCAGCAGTTTATCGGCAGTCTATGGCTACACCTTC. Amino acids: CASSLSAVYGYTF.

The genes are TRBV6-5 and TRBJ2-7, with TRBD2 as a possible D gene (5 bases). The CDR3 runs 13 residues. Trimming left V 2 bases short and J 5 bases short, with 10 bases between. Germline V lookup: CDR1 MNHEY, CDR2 SVGAGI. The CDR3 DNA is TGTGCCAGCAGTTACGGATCGGGGAACGAGCAGTACTTC. The encoded protein is CASSYGSGNEQYF.

J is TRBJ1-2 and V is TRBV15; 12 bases map to TRBD1. The CDR3 covers 15 residues. Germline lookup yields CDR1 LNHNV and CDR2 YYDKDF (reference sequence). V trimming: 4 bases; J trimming: 7 bases; junction bases outside the gene matches: 7. The CDR3 region has the DNA TGTGCCACCAGCAACCCGGGACAGGGGGCGCTTGGCTACACCTTC. Its protein product is CATSNPGQGALGYTF.

The J gene is TRBJ1-4, the V gene TRBV6-5; tentatively, D is TRBD1 (5 bases). Germline V lookup: CDR1 MNHEY, CDR2 SVGAGI. The CDR3 consists of 13 residues. V was pared by 2 bases and J by 10 bases, with 11 bases between. The CDR3 here is CASSYGGGRKLFF. The CDR3 DNA reads as TGTGCCAGCAGTTACGGGGGGGGGAGAAAACTGTTTTTT.

The chain joins TRBV27 to TRBJ2-7; tentatively, D is TRBD1 (6 bases). V was cut by 6 bases and J by 5 bases, with 11 bases left in between. This CDR3 contains 12 residues. Germline V gene sequence: CDR1 MNHEY, CDR2 SMNVEV (reference sequence). CDR3 coding DNA: TGTGCCAGCAGCACCTCAGGGGACGAGCAGTACTTC. Its translation: CASSTSGDEQYF.

The chain couples TRBV11-2 to TRBJ2-3, with TRBD2 matching over 9 bases. Trimming took 3 bases from V and 1 from J; bases not matched to a gene: 8. The CDR3 covers 17 residues. The germline V gene encodes CDR1 SGHAT and CDR2 FQNNGV. The CDR3 DNA sequence: TGTGCCAGCAGCTTCCCTAAAGCGGGAGGTGGCACAGATACGCAGTATTTT. The encoded protein is CASSFPKAGGGTDTQYF.

The chain joins TRBV4-3 to TRBJ2-1; the match to TRBD2 covers 10 bases. The length of the CDR3 is 17 residues. Germline values: CDR1 LGHNA, CDR2 YSLEER. The trim removed 1 base at V and 6 bases at J, leaving 9 bases unmatched. The CDR3 coding sequence is TGCGCCAGCAGCCAAGGGGCTAGCGGGAGTGGAGGCAATGAGCAGTTCTTC. It specifies CASSQGASGSGGNEQFF.

V usage is TRBV6-1 and J usage is TRBJ2-7; TRBD2 matches 8 bases. The CDR3 runs to 16 residues. V shed 1 base and J 3 bases; nucleotides not matched to a gene: 8. Germline-derived CDR1 and CDR2 are MNHNS and SASEGT. The CDR3 is CASSEGVVAGIYEQYF. The CDR3 nucleotides are TGTGCCAGCAGTGAAGGGGTGGTAGCGGGAATCTACGAGCAGTACTTC.

The chain combines TRBV27 with TRBJ2-1; D is undetermined. CDR1 is MNHEY, CDR2 SMNVEV, per germline (reference sequence). The length of the CDR3 is 13 residues. Trimming removed 0 bases at V and 7 bases at J, with 7 bases between. The chain's CDR3 is CASSLSSRNEQFF. DNA for the CDR3: TGTGCCAGCAGTTTATCGAGCCGTAATGAGCAGTTCTTC.

The genes are TRBV11-3 and TRBJ2-1, with D maybe TRBD2 (6 bases). The CDR3 has 17 residues. CDR1 is SGHNT, CDR2 YENEEA, per germline. Trimming removed 0 bases at V and 5 bases at J, with 17 bases between. This CDR3 is CASSLDFSGTYNNEQFF. The CDR3 region has the DNA TGTGCCAGCAGCTTAGATTTTTCTGGGACTTACAACAATGAGCAGTTCTTC.

The CDR3 nucleotides are TGTGCCAGCAGTGAAGCCACCGAAGGGGCGGATGGCTACACCTTC. Translating gives CASSEATEGADGYTF. The rearrangement joins TRBV6-1 to TRBJ1-2; D might be TRBD1 (5 bases). This CDR3 has 15 residues. Trimming stripped 0 bases from V and 6 bases from J, with 14 bases between. The germline V gene has CDR1 MNHNS and CDR2 SASEGT.

The CDR3 loop reads CASSLVGGSGANVLTF. The CDR3 DNA is TGTGCCAGCAGTTTGGTTGGAGGCTCTGGGGCCAACGTCCTGACTTTC. The rearrangement uses TRBV27 and TRBJ2-6; D might be TRBD2 (5 bases). Trimming took off 3 bases at V and 0 bases at J, with 9 bases between the two ends. This CDR3 has 16 amino acids. CDR1 is MNHEY, CDR2 SMNVEV, per germline (reference sequence).

Here the CDR3 DNA reads TGTGCCAGCAGCGGTTCCGAGCAGTACTTC. As protein: CASSGSEQYF. The V and J genes are TRBV13 and TRBJ2-7; D unresolved. Germline CDR1 and CDR2: PRHDT and FYEKMQ (reference sequence). The CDR3 is 10 amino acids. Trimming left V 5 bases short and J 6 bases short, with 5 bases between.

The V call is TRBV7-2, the J call TRBJ1-2; TRBD1 is a possible D gene (5 bases). Germline V gene sequence: CDR1 SGHTA, CDR2 FQGNSA. V lost 0 bases and J 3 bases, leaving 20 bases between the germline ends. CDR3 length: 18 residues. Written as DNA, the CDR3 is TGTGCCAGCAGCTTAGCCTTGGGGGTAACCAGGACCCACTATGGCTACACCTTC. As protein: CASSLALGVTRTHYGYTF.